This T cell receptor beta chain comes out of a study of blood T cell repertoires in COVID-19. The overall study: COVID-19 samples, acute and convalescent, were from the United States, Italy and Spain.

Under the authors' procedure: Reference gene primer amplification gave estimated nucleated cell counts. Profiled with immunoSEQ multiplex PCR; TCRdb holds only in-frame clones, not every one. V and J calls and clone size are those listed in that table; D and trimming were worked out from the DNA. The sample lists around 250,000 clones, about 88% occurring once. The CDR3 is made up of 14 amino acids. This TCR derives from a woman between 65 and 79 years old with active or convalescent COVID-19. The specimen was peripheral blood. The V gene is TRBV12-2, the J gene TRBJ2-3; the table gives TRBD2 as D, unverified against the DNA. TRBV12-2 is assigned pseudogene status. CDR3 DNA sequence: TGTGCAAGTCGCTTAGCGGGGGGGGCAGATACGCAGTATTTT. Protein sequence: CASRLAGGADTQYF.